The present T cell receptor beta chain was sequenced within a study of T cells in Graves' hyperthyroidism and ophthalmopathy. Study results and caveats: A model built on 13 V-J features separated ophthalmopathy from stable hyperthyroidism.

What was amplified from RNA transcripts were TCR beta CDR3 regions. Carried out on the TCR CDR3, a first-round RT-PCR used the HTBI primer set. One entry per CDR3 protein, called by TCRdb with MiXCR from the multiplex PCR reads. Among over 500,000 distinct CDR3 sequences, 35% to 50% were seen once, and the ten largest hold about two fifths. V shed 6 bases and J shed 1 base, with 18 bases lying between them. The germline V gene encodes CDR1 DFQATT and CDR2 SNEGSKA (reference sequence). The CDR3 has 15 amino acids. Thyroid ultrasound and orbital computed tomography, with clinical symptoms and serum thyroxine and TRAb, informed diagnoses. This clonotype was seen ten or more times. Its antigen is as yet unknown.

V and J are TRBV20-1 and TRBJ2-5, with a tentative D call TRBD2 (5 bases). The specimen was peripheral blood or thyroid tissue (not recorded which). The receptor's source is an adult woman with Graves' disease, either hyperthyroidism or ophthalmopathy (not recorded which). CDR3 in amino acids: CSALARHKIQETQYF. As DNA, the CDR3 is TGCAGTGCCCTAGCCCGACACAAAATCCAAGAGACCCAGTACTTC.